What follows is one T cell receptor beta chain and its context. In the source study's methods: Reference gene primer amplification yielded estimated nucleated cell counts. Sequenced by immunoSEQ multiplex PCR; TCRdb stores in-frame clones only, minus some. That table supplies the V and J calls and clone size; D and trimming were determined from the DNA. The sample has about 81,000 clones; 90% to 95% are singletons. Germline V gene lookup returns CDR1 SGHRS and CDR2 YFSETQ. The CDR3 sequence is 11 residues long. Deletions cut 2 bases from V and 8 bases from J, with 4 bases between. The record originates from a study of blood T cell repertoires in COVID-19. At the level of the study: Samples of COVID-19 (acute and convalescent) were obtained from the United States, Italy and Spain.

Sequenced material: peripheral blood. The receptor's source is a human donor with active COVID-19. The donor label of this sample is uncertain. The chain couples TRBV5-1 to TRBJ2-2; D gene uncertain. CDR3 nucleotide sequence: TGCGCCAGCAGCTTCCCGGGGGAGCTGTTTTTT. Encoded protein: CASSFPGELFF.